This T cell receptor beta chain was obtained from a study of response to subunit inactivated influenza vaccine. TCRdb called the RT-PCR reads again in MiXCR, with one record for every CDR3 protein. The table lists some 500,000 distinct CDR3 sequences, approximately 17% of them singletons. With respect to this clonotype: Its target is unknown.

Study outcomes and limitations: Few additional T cells are recruited per seasonal influenza vaccination, authors suggested.

In germline, CDR1 is SGHTA, CDR2 FQGNSA. The CDR3 has 15 amino acids. The V gene lost 5 bases and the J gene lost 4 bases, with 16 bases spanning the gap. This TCR was sampled from a man aged 50-75 years who received an inactivated influenza vaccine. Source: CD4+ T cells sorted from PBMCs, taken approximately 25 months after vaccination. This rearrangement joins TRBV7-2 to TRBJ2-3, with D possibly matching TRBD2 (6 bases). The CDR3: CASSVRGSGPDTQYF. CDR3 in DNA: TGTGCCAGCAGCGTCCGGGGTAGCGGACCAGATACGCAGTATTTT.